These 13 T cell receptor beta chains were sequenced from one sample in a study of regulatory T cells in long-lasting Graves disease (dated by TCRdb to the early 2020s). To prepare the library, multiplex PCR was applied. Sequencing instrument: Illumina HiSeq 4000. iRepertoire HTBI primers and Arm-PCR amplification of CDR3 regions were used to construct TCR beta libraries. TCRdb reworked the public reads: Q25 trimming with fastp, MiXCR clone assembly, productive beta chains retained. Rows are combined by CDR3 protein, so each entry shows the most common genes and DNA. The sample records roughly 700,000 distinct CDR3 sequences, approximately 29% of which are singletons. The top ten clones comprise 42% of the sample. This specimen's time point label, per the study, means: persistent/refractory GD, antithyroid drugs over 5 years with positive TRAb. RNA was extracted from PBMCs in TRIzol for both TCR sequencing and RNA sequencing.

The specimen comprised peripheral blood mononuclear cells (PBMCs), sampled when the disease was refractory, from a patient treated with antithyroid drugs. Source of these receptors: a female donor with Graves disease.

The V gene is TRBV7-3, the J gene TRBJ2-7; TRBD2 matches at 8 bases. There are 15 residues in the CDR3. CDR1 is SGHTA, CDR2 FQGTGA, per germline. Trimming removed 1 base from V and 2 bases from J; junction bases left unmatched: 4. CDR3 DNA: TGTGCCAGCAGCTTAATGGTAGCGGGGCCCTACGAGCAGTACTTC. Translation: CASSLMVAGPYEQYF.

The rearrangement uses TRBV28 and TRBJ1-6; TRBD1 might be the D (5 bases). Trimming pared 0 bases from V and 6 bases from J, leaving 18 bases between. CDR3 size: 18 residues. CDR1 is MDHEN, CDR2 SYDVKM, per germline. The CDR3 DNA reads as TGTGCCAGCAGTTTATGGTCCCAGGGTCTTGGGGGTAATTCACCCCTCCACTTT. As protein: CASSLWSQGLGGNSPLHF.

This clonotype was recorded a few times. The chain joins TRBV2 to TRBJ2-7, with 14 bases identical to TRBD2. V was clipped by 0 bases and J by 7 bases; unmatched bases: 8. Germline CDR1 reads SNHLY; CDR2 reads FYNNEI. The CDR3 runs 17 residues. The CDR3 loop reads CASSEASGTSGSHEQYF. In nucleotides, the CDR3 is TGTGCCAGCAGTGAAGCCTCCGGGACTAGCGGGAGCCATGAGCAGTACTTC.

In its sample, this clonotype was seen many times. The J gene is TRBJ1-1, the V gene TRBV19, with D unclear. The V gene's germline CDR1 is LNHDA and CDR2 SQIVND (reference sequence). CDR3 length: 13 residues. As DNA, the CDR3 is TGTGCTAGCAGCCGGCCAGGTGGCACTGAAGCTTTCTTT. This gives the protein CASSRPGGTEAFF.

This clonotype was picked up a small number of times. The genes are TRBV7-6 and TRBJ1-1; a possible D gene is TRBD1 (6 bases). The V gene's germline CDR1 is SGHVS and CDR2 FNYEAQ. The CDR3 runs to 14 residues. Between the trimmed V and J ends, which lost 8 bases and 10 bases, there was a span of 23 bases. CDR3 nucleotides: TGTGCCAGCTCACGGGGGCAGGGGTCGGTGGTAGCTTTCTTT. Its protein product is CASSRGQGSVVAFF.

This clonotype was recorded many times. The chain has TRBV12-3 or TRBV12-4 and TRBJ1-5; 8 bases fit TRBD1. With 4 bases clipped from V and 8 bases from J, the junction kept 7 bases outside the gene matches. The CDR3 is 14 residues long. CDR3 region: CASSSNTGGKPQHF. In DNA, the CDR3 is TGTGCCAGCAGTTCTAATACAGGGGGAAAGCCCCAGCATTTT.

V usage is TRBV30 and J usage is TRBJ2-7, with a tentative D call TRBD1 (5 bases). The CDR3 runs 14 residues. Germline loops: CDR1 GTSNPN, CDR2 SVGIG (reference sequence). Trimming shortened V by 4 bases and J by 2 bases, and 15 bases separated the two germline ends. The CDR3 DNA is TGTGCCTGGATTCCTGACAGTAACACCTACGAGCAGTACTTC. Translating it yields CAWIPDSNTYEQYF. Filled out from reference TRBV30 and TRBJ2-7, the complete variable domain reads SQTIHQWPATLVQPVGSPLSLECTVEGTSNPNLYWYRQAAGRGLQLLFYSVGIGQISSEVPQNLSASRPQDRQFILSSKKLLLSDSGFYLCAWIPDSNTYEQYFGPGTRLTVT.

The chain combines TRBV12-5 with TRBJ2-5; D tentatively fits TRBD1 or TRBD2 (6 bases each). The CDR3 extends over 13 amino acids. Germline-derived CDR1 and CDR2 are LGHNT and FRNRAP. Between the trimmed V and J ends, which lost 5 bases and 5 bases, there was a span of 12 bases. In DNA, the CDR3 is TGTGCTAGTGGTGGAGAAGGGGGGGAGACCCAGTACTTC. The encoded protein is CASGGEGGETQYF. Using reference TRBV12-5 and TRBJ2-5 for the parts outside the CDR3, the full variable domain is DARVTQTPRHKVTEMGQEVTMRCQPILGHNTVFWYRQTMMQGLELLAYFRNRAPLDDSGMPKDRFSAEMPDATLATLKIQPSEPRDSAVYFCASGGEGGETQYFGPGTRLLVL.

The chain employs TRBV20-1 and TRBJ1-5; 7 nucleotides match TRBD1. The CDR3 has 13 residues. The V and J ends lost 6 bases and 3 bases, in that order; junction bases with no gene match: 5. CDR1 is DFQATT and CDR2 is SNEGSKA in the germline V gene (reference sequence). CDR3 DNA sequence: TGCAGTGCAGAAGGGACAGACAATCAGCCCCAGCATTTT. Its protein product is CSAEGTDNQPQHF.

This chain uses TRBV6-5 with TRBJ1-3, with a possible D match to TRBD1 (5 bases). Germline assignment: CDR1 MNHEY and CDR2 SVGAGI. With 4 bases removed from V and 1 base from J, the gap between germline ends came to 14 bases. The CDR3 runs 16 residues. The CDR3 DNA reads TGTGCCAGCAGTTTACCGGGACGGGGGTCTGGAAACACCATATATTTT. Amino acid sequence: CASSLPGRGSGNTIYF.

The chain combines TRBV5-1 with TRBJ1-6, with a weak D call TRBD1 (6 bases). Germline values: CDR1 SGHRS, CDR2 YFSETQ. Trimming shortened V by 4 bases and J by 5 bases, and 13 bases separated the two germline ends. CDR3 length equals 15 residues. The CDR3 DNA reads TGCGCCAGCAGCGCTACAGGGCCCGATAATTCACCCCTCCACTTT. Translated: CASSATGPDNSPLHF.

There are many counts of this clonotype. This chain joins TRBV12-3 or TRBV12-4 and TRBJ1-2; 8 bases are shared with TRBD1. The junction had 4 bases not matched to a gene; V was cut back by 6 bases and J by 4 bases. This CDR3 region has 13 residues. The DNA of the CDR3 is TGTGCCAGCAGCGGACAGGGCTTCTATGGCTACACCTTC. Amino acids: CASSGQGFYGYTF.

The CDR3 is CSASNRGQAGELFF. The CDR3 region has the DNA TGCAGTGCTAGTAACAGGGGGCAGGCCGGGGAGCTGTTTTTT. The chain links TRBV20-1 to TRBJ2-2, with 9 bases that match TRBD1. Germline loops: CDR1 DFQATT, CDR2 SNEGSKA (reference sequence). The CDR3 loop spans 14 amino acids. V was pared by 3 bases and J by 6 bases, with 5 bases of the junction left unmatched.